This passage covers 13 T cell receptor beta chains from one sample sequenced in a study of blood T cell repertoires in COVID-19. Using immunoSEQ multiplex PCR, the repertoire was profiled, and TCRdb retains in-frame clones only, with some absent. The table records fewer than 250,000 clones, less than 90% of them present only once. Material: peripheral blood. These receptor sequences come from a man in his 70s with acute or convalescent COVID-19.

The chain has TRBV27 and TRBJ2-7; 8 bases match TRBD2. This CDR3 comprises 14 residues. In germline, CDR1 is MNHEY, CDR2 SMNVEV (reference sequence). Germline trimming cut 5 bases from V and 5 bases from J; bases unmatched to any gene: 8. This chain's CDR3 is CASSPGLGAHEQYF. In nucleotides, the CDR3 is TGTGCCAGCAGTCCGGGACTAGGGGCCCACGAGCAGTACTTC.

The chain uses TRBV4-1 and TRBJ2-3; 9 bases match TRBD1. The CDR3 length is 16 residues. With V trimmed by 5 bases and J by 1 base, 7 bases remained unmatched. The germline V gene has CDR1 MGHRA and CDR2 YSYEKL. The CDR3 reads CASSSRDRAGTDTQYF. The CDR3 DNA reads as TGCGCCAGCAGCTCCCGGGACAGGGCTGGCACAGATACGCAGTATTTT.

The CDR3 nucleotides read TGCAGTGCTAGGCGCTACGAGCAGTACTTC. It specifies CSARRYEQYF. The rearrangement uses TRBV20-1 and TRBJ2-7; D call uncertain. CDR3 length equals 10 residues. Germline V lookup: CDR1 DFQATT, CDR2 SNEGSKA (reference sequence). Trimming stripped 3 bases from V and 3 bases from J, with 3 bases between.

The chain couples TRBV5-8 to TRBJ1-3; TRBD1 is a possible D gene (6 bases). The V end lost 4 bases, the J end lost 0 bases, and 8 bases lay between the germline ends. The CDR3 is made up of 14 amino acids. Looked up from germline, CDR1 is SGHTS and CDR2 is YDEGEE. CDR3 amino acids: CASSRGGSGNTIYF. The CDR3 DNA sequence: TGTGCCAGCAGCAGAGGGGGCTCTGGAAACACCATATATTTT.

This rearrangement joins TRBV27 to TRBJ2-5; TRBD2 is a possible D gene (5 bases). Trimming shortened V by 2 bases and J by 4 bases, and 11 bases separated the two germline ends. This CDR3 is 14 amino acids long. Germline CDR1 and CDR2: MNHEY and SMNVEV (reference sequence). The CDR3 protein is CASSLQGGLETQYF. CDR3 bases: TGTGCCAGCAGTTTACAAGGCGGGTTAGAGACCCAGTACTTC.

The gene calls are TRBV7-2 and TRBJ2-7, with a weak D call TRBD2 (6 bases). The CDR3 covers 16 residues. CDR1 and CDR2 (germline): SGHTA, FQGNSA. Trimming removed 1 base from V and 0 bases from J, with 13 bases in between. CDR3 bases: TGTGCCAGCAGCTTAGTAGGGCTAGCGCCCTCCTACGAGCAGTACTTC. Encoded protein: CASSLVGLAPSYEQYF.

The J gene is TRBJ2-1, the V gene TRBV29-1; tentative D call: TRBD1 (5 bases). The CDR3 sequence is 12 residues long. V was clipped by 4 bases and J by 5 bases, with 9 bases between them. Per germline, CDR1 SQVTM and CDR2 ANQGSEA. The CDR3 reads CSVVGLHNEQFF. CDR3 bases: TGCAGCGTTGTGGGGCTACACAATGAGCAGTTCTTC.

The CDR3 DNA sequence: TGTGCCAGCAGCCAAGGTGCTGCCGGGACAGGGAATATCTACGAGCAGTACTTC. Its translation: CASSQGAAGTGNIYEQYF. The chain joins TRBV4-2 to TRBJ2-7, with 9 bases that match TRBD1. V shed 1 base and J 3 bases; nucleotides not matched to a gene: 13. The CDR3 contains 18 residues. Per the germline V gene, CDR1 is LGHNA and CDR2 is YNFKEQ.

CDR3 bases: TGCAGCTGTTCGGGACAGGGGAACACTGAAGCTTTCTTT. The encoded protein is CSCSGQGNTEAFF. The chain links TRBV29-1 to TRBJ1-1; the match to TRBD1 covers 9 bases. The J segment lost 1 base and the V segment lost 8 bases, leaving 5 bases of the junction unmatched. CDR3 size: 13 residues. The germline gives CDR1 SQVTM, CDR2 ANQGSEA.

The CDR3 coding sequence is TGTGCCAGTAGTACCCTGGAGGGCCTCGAGACCCAGTACTTC. Protein sequence: CASSTLEGLETQYF. J is TRBJ2-5 and V is TRBV19; possibly TRBD2 for D (6 bases). This CDR3 has 14 amino acids. Trimming left V 4 bases short and J 5 bases short, with 14 bases between. CDR1 is LNHDA and CDR2 is SQIVND in the germline V gene (reference sequence). The complete variable domain, with remaining parts taken from reference TRBV19 and TRBJ2-5, reads DGGITQSPKYLFRKEGQNVTLSCEQNLNHDAMYWYRQDPGQGLRLIYYSQIVNDFQKGDIAEGYSVSREKKESFPLTVTSAQKNPTAFYLCASSTLEGLETQYFGPGTRLLVL.

This clone came up a few times. V usage is TRBV29-1 and J usage is TRBJ2-7, with D tentatively TRBD2 (5 bases). Germline values: CDR1 SQVTM, CDR2 ANQGSEA. CDR3 length equals 12 residues. The V end lost 4 bases, the J end lost 5 bases, and 12 bases lay between the germline ends. CDR3 loop: CSVAGNGNEQYF. CDR3 DNA: TGCAGCGTTGCGGGGAACGGTAACGAGCAGTACTTC.

V gene TRBV7-9 combines with J gene TRBJ1-4, with D possibly being TRBD1 (6 bases). Germline-derived CDR1 and CDR2 are SEHNR and FQNEAQ (reference sequence). Trimming pared 5 bases from V and 3 bases from J, leaving 16 bases between. This CDR3 is 16 amino acids long. CDR3 sequence reads: CASSRTRGWPNEKLFF. In nucleotides, the CDR3 is TGTGCCAGCAGCCGGACCAGGGGATGGCCTAATGAAAAACTGTTTTTT.

This chain connects TRBV11-1 to TRBJ2-7, with a possible D match to TRBD2 (5 bases). This CDR3 contains 13 residues. Germline CDR1 and CDR2: SGHAT and FQDESV (reference sequence). Trimming took 0 bases from V and 5 from J, leaving 8 bases between them. This chain's CDR3 is CASSLAGSDEQYF. The CDR3 region has the DNA TGTGCCAGCAGCTTAGCTGGGAGCGACGAGCAGTACTTC.